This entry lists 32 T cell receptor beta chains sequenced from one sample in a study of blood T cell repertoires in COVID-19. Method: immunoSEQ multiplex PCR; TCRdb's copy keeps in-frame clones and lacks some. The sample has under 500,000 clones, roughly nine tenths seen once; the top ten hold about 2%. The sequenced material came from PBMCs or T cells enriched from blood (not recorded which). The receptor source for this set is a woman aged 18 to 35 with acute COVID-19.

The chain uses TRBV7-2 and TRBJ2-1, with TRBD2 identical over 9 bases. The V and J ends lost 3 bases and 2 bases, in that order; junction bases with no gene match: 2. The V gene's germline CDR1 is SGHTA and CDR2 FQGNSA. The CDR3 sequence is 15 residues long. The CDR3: CASSFLAGAYNEQFF. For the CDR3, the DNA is TGTGCCAGCAGCTTCTTAGCGGGAGCCTACAATGAGCAGTTCTTC. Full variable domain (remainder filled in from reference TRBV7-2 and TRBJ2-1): GAGVSQSPSNKVTEKGKDVELRCDPISGHTALYWYRQSLGQGLEFLIYFQGNSAPDKSGLPSDRFSAERTGGSVSTLTIQRTQQEDSAVYLCASSFLAGAYNEQFFGPGTRLTVL.

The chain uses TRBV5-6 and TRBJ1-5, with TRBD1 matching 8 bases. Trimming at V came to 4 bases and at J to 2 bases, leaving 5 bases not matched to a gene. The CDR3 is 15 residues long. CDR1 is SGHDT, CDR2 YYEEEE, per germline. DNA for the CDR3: TGTGCCAGCAGCACGGGGACAGGCCGCAATCAGCCCCAGCATTTT. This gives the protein CASSTGTGRNQPQHF.

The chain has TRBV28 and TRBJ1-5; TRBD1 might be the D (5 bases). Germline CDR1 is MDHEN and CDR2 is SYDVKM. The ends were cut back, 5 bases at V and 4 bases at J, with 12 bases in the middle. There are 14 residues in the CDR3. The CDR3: CASSNSGGNQPQHF. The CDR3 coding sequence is TGTGCCAGCAGTAACAGCGGGGGTAATCAGCCCCAGCATTTT.

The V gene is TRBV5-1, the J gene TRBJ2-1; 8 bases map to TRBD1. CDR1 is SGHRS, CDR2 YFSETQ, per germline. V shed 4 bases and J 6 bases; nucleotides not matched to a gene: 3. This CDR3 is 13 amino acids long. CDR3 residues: CASSTTGGNEQFF. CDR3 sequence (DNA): TGCGCCAGCAGCACAACAGGGGGCAATGAGCAGTTCTTC.

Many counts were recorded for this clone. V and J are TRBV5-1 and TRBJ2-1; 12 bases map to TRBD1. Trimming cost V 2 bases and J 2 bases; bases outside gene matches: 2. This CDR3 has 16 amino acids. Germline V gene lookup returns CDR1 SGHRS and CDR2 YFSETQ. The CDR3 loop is CASSFRDRGPYNEQFF. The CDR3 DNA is TGCGCCAGCAGCTTCCGGGACAGGGGGCCCTACAATGAGCAGTTCTTC.

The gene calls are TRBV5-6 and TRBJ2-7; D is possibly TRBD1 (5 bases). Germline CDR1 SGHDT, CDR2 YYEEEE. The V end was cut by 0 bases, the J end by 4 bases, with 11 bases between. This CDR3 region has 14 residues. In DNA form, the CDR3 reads TGTGCCAGCAGCTTGGTTGGGGCGACGTACGAGCAGTACTTC. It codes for CASSLVGATYEQYF. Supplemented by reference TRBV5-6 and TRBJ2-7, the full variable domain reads DAGVTQSPTHLIKTRGQQVTLRCSPKSGHDTVSWYQQALGQGPQFIFQYYEEEERQRGNFPDRFSGHQFPNYSSELNVNALLLGDSALYLCASSLVGATYEQYFGPGTRLTVT.

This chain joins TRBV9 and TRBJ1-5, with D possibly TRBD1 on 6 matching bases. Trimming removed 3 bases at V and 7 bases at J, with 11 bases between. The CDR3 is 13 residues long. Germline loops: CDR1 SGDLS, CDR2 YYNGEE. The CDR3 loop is CASSDIRGQPQHF. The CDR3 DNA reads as TGTGCCAGCAGCGACATCAGGGGACAGCCCCAGCATTTT.

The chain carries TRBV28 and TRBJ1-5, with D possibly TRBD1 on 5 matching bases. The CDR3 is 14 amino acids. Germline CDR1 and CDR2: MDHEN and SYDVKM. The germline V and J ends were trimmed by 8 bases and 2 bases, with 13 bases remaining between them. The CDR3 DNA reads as TGTGCCAGCGAAGGGACGGGGGGCAATCAGCCCCAGCATTTT. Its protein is CASEGTGGNQPQHF. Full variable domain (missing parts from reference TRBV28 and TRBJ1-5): DVKVTQSSRYLVKRTGEKVFLECVQDMDHENMFWYRQDPGLGLRLIYFSYDVKMKEKGDIPEGYSVSREKKERFSLILESASTNQTSMYLCASEGTGGNQPQHFGDGTRLSIL.

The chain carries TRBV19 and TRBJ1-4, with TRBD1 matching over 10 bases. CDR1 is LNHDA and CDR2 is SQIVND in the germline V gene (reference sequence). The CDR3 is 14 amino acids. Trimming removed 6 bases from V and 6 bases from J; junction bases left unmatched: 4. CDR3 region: CASRYGTGDEKLFF. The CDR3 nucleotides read TGTGCCAGTAGATACGGGACAGGGGATGAAAAACTGTTTTTT.

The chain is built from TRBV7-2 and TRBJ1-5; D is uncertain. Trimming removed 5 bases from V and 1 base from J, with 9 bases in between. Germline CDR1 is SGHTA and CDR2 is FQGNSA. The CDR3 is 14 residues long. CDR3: CASSQVNSNQPQHF. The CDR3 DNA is TGTGCCAGCAGCCAGGTCAACAGCAATCAGCCCCAGCATTTT.

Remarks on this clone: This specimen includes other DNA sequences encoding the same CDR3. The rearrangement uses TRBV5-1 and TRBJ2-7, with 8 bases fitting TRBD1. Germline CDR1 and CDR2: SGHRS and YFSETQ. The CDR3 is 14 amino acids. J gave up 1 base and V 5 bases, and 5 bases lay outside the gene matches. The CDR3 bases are TGCGCCAGCAGGACCGGGACAGGATCCTACGAGCAGTACTTC. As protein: CASRTGTGSYEQYF.

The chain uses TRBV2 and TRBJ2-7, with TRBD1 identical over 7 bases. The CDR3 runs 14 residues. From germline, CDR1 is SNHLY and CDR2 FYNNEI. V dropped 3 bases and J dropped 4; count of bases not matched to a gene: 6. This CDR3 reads CASSDFGTEYEQYF. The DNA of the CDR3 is TGTGCCAGCAGTGATTTTGGGACAGAGTACGAGCAGTACTTC. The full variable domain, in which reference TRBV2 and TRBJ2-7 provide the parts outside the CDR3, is EPEVTQTPSHQVTQMGQEVILRCVPISNHLYFYWYRQILGQKVEFLVSFYNNEISEKSEIFDDQFSVERPDGSNFTLKIRSTKLEDSAMYFCASSDFGTEYEQYFGPGTRLTVT.

DNA of the CDR3: TGTGCTTGCGCGTGGCAGGGATATGGCTACACCTTC. It is translated as CACAWQGYGYTF. The gene calls are TRBV30 and TRBJ1-2; possible D gene TRBD1, 5 bases. The CDR3 spans 12 residues. Germline loops: CDR1 GTSNPN, CDR2 SVGIG (reference sequence). The variable domain in full, with the rest retrieved from reference TRBV30 and TRBJ1-2, is SQTIHQWPATLVQPVGSPLSLECTVEGTSNPNLYWYRQAAGRGLQLLFYSVGIGQISSEVPQNLSASRPQDRQFILSSKKLLLSDSGFYLCACAWQGYGYTFGSGTRLTVV.

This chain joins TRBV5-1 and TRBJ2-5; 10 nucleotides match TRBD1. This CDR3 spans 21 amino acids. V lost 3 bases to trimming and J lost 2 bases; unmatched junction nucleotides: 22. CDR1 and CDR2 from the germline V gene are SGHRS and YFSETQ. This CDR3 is CASSWGLSGFGTGALQETQYF. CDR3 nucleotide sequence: TGCGCCAGCAGCTGGGGGTTGTCGGGTTTTGGGACAGGGGCGCTTCAAGAGACCCAGTACTTC.

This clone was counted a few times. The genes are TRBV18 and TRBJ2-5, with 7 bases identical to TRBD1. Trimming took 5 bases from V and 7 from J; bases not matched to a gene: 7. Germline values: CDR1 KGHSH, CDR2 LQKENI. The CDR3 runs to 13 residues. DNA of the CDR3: TGTGCCAGCTCAGAACAGGGGAGAGGGACCCAGTACTTC. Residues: CASSEQGRGTQYF.

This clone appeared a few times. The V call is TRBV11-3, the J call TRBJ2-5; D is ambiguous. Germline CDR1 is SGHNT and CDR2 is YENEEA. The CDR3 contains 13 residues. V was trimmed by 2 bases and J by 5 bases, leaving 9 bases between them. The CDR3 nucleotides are TGTGCCAGCAGCTTATCTAGTTTGGAGACCCAGTACTTC. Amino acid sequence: CASSLSSLETQYF.

CDR3 amino acids: CASSMSQGAGETQYF. The CDR3 nucleotides are TGTGCCAGTAGTATGTCCCAGGGGGCGGGAGAGACCCAGTACTTC. This chain connects TRBV19 to TRBJ2-5; 8 nucleotides agree with TRBD1. The CDR3 has 15 amino acids. Germline loops: CDR1 LNHDA, CDR2 SQIVND (reference sequence). With 3 bases clipped from V and 4 bases from J, the junction kept 7 bases outside the gene matches.

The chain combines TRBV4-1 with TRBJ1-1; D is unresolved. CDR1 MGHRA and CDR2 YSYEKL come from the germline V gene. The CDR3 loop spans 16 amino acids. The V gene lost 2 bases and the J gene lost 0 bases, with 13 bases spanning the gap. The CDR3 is CASSQQHPTVNTEAFF. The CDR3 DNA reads TGCGCCAGCAGCCAACAACACCCAACAGTGAACACTGAAGCTTTCTTT.

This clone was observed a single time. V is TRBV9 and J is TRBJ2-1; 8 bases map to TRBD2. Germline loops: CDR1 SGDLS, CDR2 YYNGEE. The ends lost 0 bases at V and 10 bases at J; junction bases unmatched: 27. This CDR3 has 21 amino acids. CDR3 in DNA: TGTGCCAGCAGCGTAGACCAGATGCGTTCCTCGGGACTAGGTAGGATCGGCGAGCAGTTCTTC. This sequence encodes CASSVDQMRSSGLGRIGEQFF.

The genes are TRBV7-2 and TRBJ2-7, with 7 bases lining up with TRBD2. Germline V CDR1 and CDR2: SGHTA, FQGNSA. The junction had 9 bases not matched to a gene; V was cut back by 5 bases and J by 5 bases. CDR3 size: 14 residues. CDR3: CASSPPGLLNEQYF. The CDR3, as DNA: TGTGCCAGCAGCCCCCCGGGACTATTAAACGAGCAGTACTTC. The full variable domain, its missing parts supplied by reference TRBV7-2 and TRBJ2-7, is GAGVSQSPSNKVTEKGKDVELRCDPISGHTALYWYRQSLGQGLEFLIYFQGNSAPDKSGLPSDRFSAERTGGSVSTLTIQRTQQEDSAVYLCASSPPGLLNEQYFGPGTRLTVT.

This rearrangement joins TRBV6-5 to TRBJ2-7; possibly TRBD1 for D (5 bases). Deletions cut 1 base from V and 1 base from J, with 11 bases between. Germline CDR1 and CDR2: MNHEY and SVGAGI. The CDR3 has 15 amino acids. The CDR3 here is CASSYYRNPSYEQYF. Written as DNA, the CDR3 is TGTGCCAGCAGTTACTACAGGAATCCTTCCTACGAGCAGTACTTC.

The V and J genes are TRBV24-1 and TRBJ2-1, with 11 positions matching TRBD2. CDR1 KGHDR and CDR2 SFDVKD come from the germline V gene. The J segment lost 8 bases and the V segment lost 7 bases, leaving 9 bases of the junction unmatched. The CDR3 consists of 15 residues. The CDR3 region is CATSRLAGSGDEQFF. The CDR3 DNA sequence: TGTGCCACCAGCAGACTAGCGGGATCTGGTGATGAGCAGTTCTTC.

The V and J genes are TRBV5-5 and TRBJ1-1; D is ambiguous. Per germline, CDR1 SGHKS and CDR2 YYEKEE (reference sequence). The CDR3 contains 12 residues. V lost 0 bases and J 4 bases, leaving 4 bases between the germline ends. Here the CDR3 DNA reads TGTGCCAGCAGCTTGGGAGCCACTGAAGCTTTCTTT. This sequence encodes CASSLGATEAFF. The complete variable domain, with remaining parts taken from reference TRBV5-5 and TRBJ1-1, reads DAGVTQSPTHLIKTRGQQVTLRCSPISGHKSVSWYQQVLGQGPQFIFQYYEKEERGRGNFPDRFSARQFPNYSSELNVNALLLGDSALYLCASSLGATEAFFGQGTRLTVV.

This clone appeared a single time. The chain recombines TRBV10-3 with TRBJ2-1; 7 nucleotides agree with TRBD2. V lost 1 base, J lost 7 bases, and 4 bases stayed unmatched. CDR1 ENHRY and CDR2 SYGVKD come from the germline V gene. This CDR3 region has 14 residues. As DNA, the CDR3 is TGTGCCATCAGTGAGTATCCTAGCGGAAATGAGCAGTTCTTC. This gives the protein CAISEYPSGNEQFF.

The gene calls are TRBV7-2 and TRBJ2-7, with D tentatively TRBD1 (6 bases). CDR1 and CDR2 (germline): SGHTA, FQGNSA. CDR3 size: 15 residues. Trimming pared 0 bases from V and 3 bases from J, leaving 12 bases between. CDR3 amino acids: CASSLAAGEHYEQYF. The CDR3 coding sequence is TGTGCCAGCAGCTTAGCGGCAGGGGAACACTACGAGCAGTACTTC.

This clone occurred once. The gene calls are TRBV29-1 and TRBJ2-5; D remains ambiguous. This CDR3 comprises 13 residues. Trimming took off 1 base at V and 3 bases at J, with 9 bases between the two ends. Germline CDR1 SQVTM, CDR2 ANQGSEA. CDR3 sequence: CSVEVVQKETQYF. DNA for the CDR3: TGCAGCGTTGAAGTGGTGCAGAAAGAGACCCAGTACTTC.

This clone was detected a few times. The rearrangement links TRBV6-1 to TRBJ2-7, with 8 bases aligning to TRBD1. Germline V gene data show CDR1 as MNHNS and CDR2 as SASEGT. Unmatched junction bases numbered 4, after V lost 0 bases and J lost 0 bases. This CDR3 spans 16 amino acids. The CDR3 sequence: CASSEALTGDSYEQYF. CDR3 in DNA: TGTGCCAGCAGTGAAGCCCTGACAGGGGACTCCTACGAGCAGTACTTC.

The CDR3 DNA follows: TGTGCCAGCAGAACGGGCTATGGCTACACCTTC. This sequence encodes CASRTGYGYTF. The chain recombines TRBV9 with TRBJ1-2, with unresolved D. The CDR3 has 11 residues. V was trimmed by 5 bases and J by 4 bases, leaving 6 bases between them. Germline V lookup: CDR1 SGDLS, CDR2 YYNGEE.

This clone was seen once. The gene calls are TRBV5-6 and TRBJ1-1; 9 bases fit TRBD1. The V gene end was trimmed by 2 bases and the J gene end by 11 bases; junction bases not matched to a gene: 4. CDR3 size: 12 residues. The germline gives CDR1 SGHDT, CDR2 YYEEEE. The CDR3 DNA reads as TGTGCCAGCAGCTTCAACAGGGGGCGGGCTTTCTTT. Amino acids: CASSFNRGRAFF. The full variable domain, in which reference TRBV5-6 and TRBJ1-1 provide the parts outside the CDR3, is DAGVTQSPTHLIKTRGQQVTLRCSPKSGHDTVSWYQQALGQGPQFIFQYYEEEERQRGNFPDRFSGHQFPNYSSELNVNALLLGDSALYLCASSFNRGRAFFGQGTRLTVV.

This CDR3 reads CASSPGTGGSYGYTF. Written as DNA, the CDR3 is TGTGCCAGCAGCCCCGGGACAGGGGGCTCCTATGGCTACACCTTC. V and J are TRBV28 and TRBJ1-2, with 12 bases aligning to TRBD1. The V segment lost 6 bases and the J segment 4 bases; nucleotides outside the gene matches: 6. The CDR3 runs 15 residues. CDR1 is MDHEN, CDR2 SYDVKM, per germline.

Written as DNA, the CDR3 is TGTGCCAGCAGCGCGACAGGGGGCTGGGAAGACTATGGCTACACCTTC. The encoded protein is CASSATGGWEDYGYTF. The chain joins TRBV9 to TRBJ1-2; TRBD1 matches at 10 bases. V was pared by 3 bases and J by 3 bases, with 8 bases of the junction left unmatched. This CDR3 contains 16 residues. Germline V gene sequence: CDR1 SGDLS, CDR2 YYNGEE. The variable domain in full, completed from reference TRBV9 and TRBJ1-2, reads DSGVTQTPKHLITATGQRVTLRCSPRSGDLSVYWYQQSLDQGLQFLIQYYNGEERAKGNILERFSAQQFPDLHSELNLSSLELGDSALYFCASSATGGWEDYGYTFGSGTRLTVV.

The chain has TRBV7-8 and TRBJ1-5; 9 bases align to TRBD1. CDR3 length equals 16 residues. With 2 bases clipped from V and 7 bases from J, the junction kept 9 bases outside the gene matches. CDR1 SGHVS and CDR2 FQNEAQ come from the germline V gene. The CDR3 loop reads CASSLSRQGVRQPQHF. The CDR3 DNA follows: TGTGCCAGCAGCTTATCTCGACAGGGGGTCAGACAGCCCCAGCATTTT.